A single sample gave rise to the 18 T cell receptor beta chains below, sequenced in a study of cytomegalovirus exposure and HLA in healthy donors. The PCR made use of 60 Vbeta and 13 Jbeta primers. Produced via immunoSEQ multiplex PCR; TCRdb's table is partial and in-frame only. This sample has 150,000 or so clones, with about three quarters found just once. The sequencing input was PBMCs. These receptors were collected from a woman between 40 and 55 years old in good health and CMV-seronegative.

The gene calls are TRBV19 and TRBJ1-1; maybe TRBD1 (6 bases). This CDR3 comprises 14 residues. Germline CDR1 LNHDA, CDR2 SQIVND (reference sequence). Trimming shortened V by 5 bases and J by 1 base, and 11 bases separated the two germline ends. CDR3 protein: CASSYQTGNTEAFF. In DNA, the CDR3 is TGTGCCAGTAGTTACCAGACAGGGAACACTGAAGCTTTCTTT. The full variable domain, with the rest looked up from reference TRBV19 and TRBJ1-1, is DGGITQSPKYLFRKEGQNVTLSCEQNLNHDAMYWYRQDPGQGLRLIYYSQIVNDFQKGDIAEGYSVSREKKESFPLTVTSAQKNPTAFYLCASSYQTGNTEAFFGQGTRLTVV.

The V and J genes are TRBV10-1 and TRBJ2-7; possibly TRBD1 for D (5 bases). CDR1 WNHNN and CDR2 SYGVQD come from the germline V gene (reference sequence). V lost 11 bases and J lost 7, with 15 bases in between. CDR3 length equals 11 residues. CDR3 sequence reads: CASQGRLEQYF. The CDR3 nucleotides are TGCGCCTCCCAGGGCCGTTTGGAGCAGTACTTC.

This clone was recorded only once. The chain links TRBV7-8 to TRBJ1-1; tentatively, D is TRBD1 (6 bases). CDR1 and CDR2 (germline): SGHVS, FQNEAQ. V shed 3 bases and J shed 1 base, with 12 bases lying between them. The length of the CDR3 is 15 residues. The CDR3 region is CASSFHSGENTEAFF. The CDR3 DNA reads TGTGCCAGCAGCTTTCACTCAGGGGAGAACACTGAAGCTTTCTTT.

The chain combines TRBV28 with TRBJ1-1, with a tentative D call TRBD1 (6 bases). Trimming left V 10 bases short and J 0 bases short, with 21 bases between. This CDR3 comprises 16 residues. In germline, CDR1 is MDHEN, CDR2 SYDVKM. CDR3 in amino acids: CATHSWGGLMNTEAFF. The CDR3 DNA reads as TGTGCCACCCATTCCTGGGGGGGCCTAATGAACACTGAAGCTTTCTTT.

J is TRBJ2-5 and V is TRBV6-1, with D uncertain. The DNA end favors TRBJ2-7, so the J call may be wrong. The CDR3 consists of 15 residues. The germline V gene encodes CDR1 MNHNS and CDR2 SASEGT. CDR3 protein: CASSALTVTVYEQYF. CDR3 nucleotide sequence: TGTGCCAGCAGTGCTTTAACAGTGACCGTTTACGAGCAGTACTTC.

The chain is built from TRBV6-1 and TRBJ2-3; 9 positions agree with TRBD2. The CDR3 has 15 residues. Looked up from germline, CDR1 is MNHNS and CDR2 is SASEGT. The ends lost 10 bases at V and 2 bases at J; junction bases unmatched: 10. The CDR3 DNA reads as TGTGCCACCCCCGCGGGGGGGCCCGACACAGATACGCAGTATTTT. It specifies CATPAGGPDTDTQYF.

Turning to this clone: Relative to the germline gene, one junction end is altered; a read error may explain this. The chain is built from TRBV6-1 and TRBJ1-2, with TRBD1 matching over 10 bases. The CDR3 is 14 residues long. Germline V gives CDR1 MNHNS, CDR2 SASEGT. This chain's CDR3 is CASRGTGVYYGYTF. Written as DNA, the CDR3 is TGTGCCAGCAGAGGGACAGGGGTGTACTACGGCTACACCTTC.

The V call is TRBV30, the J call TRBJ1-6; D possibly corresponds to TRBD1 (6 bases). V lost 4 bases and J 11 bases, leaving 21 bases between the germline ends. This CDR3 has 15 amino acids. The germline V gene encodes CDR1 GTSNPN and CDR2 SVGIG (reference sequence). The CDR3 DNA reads TGTGCCTGGACCCCGCCCGGGCTCTCAGGGGCACCCCTCCACTTT. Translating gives CAWTPPGLSGAPLHF.

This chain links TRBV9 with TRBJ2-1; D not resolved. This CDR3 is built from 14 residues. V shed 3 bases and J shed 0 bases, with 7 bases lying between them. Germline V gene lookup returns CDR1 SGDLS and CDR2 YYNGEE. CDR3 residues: CASSATSSYNEQFF. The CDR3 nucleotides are TGTGCCAGCAGCGCGACAAGCTCCTACAATGAGCAGTTCTTC. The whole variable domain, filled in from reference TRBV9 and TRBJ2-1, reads DSGVTQTPKHLITATGQRVTLRCSPRSGDLSVYWYQQSLDQGLQFLIQYYNGEERAKGNILERFSAQQFPDLHSELNLSSLELGDSALYFCASSATSSYNEQFFGPGTRLTVL.

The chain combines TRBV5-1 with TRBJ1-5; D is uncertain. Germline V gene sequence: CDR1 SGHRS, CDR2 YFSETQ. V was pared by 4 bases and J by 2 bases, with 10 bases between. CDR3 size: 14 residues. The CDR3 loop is CASSPSSGNQPQHF. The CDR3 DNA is TGCGCCAGCAGCCCCTCATCGGGCAATCAGCCCCAGCATTTT. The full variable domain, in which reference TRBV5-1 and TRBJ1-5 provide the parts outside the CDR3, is KAGVTQTPRYLIKTRGQQVTLSCSPISGHRSVSWYQQTPGQGLQFLFEYFSETQRNKGNFPGRFSGRQFSNSRSEMNVSTLELGDSALYLCASSPSSGNQPQHFGDGTRLSIL.

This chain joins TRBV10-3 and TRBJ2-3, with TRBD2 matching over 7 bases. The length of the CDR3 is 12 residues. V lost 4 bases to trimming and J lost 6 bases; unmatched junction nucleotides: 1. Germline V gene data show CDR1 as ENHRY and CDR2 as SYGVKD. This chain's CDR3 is CAISGEGDTQYF. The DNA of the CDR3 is TGTGCCATCAGTGGGGAGGGGGATACGCAGTATTTT.

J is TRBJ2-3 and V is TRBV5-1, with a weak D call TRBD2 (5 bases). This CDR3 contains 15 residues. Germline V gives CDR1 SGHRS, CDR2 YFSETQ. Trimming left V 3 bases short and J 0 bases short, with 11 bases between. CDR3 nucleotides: TGCGCCAGCAGCTATTTCACGGGAAGCACAGATACGCAGTATTTT. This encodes CASSYFTGSTDTQYF.

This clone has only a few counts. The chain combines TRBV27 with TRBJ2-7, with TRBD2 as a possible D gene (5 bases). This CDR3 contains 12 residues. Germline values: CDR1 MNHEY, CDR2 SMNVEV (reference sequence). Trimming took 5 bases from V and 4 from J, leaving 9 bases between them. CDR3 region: CASSRTGYEQYF. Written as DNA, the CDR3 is TGTGCCAGCAGTCGGACTGGGTACGAGCAGTACTTC.

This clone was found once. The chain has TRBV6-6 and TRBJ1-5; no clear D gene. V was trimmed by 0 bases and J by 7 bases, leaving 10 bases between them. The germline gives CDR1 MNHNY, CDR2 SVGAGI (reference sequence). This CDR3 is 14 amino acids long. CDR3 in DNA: TGTGCCAGCAGTTACTCGAGCGGGTGGCAGCCCCAGCATTTT. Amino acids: CASSYSSGWQPQHF.

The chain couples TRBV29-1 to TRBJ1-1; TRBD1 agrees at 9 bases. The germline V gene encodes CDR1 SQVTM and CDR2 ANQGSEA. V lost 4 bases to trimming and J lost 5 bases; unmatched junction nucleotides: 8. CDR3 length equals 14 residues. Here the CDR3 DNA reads TGCAGCGTTGCCAAGGGACAGGGCGCAACTGAAGCTTTCTTT. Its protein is CSVAKGQGATEAFF.

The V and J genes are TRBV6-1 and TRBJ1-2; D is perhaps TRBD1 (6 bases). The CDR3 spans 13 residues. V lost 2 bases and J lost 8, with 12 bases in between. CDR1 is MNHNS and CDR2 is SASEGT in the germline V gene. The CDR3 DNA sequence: TGTGCCAGCAGTGAATACAGGGCAGGAGGCTACACCTTC. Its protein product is CASSEYRAGGYTF.

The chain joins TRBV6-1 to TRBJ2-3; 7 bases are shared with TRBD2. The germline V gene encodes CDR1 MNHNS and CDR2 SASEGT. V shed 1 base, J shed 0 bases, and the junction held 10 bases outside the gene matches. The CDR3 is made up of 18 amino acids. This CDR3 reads CASSEEGLAAYSTDTQYF. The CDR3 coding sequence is TGTGCCAGCAGTGAAGAAGGGCTAGCGGCCTACAGCACAGATACGCAGTATTTT.

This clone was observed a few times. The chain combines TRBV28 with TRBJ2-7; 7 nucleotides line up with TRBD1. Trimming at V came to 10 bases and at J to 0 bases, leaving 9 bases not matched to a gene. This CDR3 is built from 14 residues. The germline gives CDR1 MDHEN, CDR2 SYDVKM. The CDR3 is CATRTGTPSYEQYF. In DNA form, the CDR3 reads TGTGCCACCAGGACAGGTACCCCCTCCTACGAGCAGTACTTC.